This T cell receptor (beta chain) was sequenced during a study of blood T cell repertoires in COVID-19. Turning to the study itself: Two negative PCRs, clearance, or symptom resolution had been documented for recovered Cohort 3 donors. Acute and convalescent COVID-19 specimens originated in the United States, Italy and Spain.

The repertoire was sequenced with immunoSEQ multiplex PCR; TCRdb's copy has only in-frame clones and lacks some. The sample yields roughly 200,000 clones, 86% seen once. The sample comprised PBMCs or T cells enriched from blood (not recorded which). The sequence was collected from a woman in her 40s in a cohort exposed to, infected with or recovered from COVID-19 (not recorded which).

The CDR3 DNA reads TGTGCCACCTCGGGGACAAATGCGCCGGCCCAGCATTTT. Its protein product is CATSGTNAPAQHF. The V call is TRBV6-6, the J call TRBJ1-5, with D possibly matching TRBD1 (6 bases). V lost 10 bases to trimming and J lost 11 bases, with 21 bases between them. Germline CDR1 MNHNY, CDR2 SVGAGI (reference sequence). This CDR3 is built from 13 residues.